This T cell receptor beta chain stems from a study of blood T cell repertoires in COVID-19. This clone has a handful of counts. TCRdb's table, derived via immunoSEQ multiplex PCR, lists solely in-frame clones and lacks some. The sample includes approximately 130,000 clones, approximately 80% seen only once; the top ten take 20%. Germline V lookup: CDR1 LGHDT, CDR2 YNNKEL (reference sequence). The CDR3 runs to 16 residues. V shed 3 bases, J shed 5 bases, and the junction held 11 bases outside the gene matches. The gene calls are TRBV3-1 (or the pseudogene TRBV3-2) and TRBJ2-7; 9 nucleotides agree with TRBD1. This clonotype was obtained from a man older than 75 with acute or convalescent COVID-19. The specimen sequenced was peripheral blood. CDR3 sequence reads: CASSQMGQGTPNEQYF. CDR3 DNA: TGTGCCAGCAGCCAGATGGGACAGGGAACCCCCAACGAGCAGTACTTC.